The source of this T cell receptor beta chain is a study of cytomegalovirus exposure and HLA in healthy donors. Study-wide findings and caveats: In terms of immune exposure information, only CMV serostatus was available.

As for this clone: Its specificity is not known.

V was shortened by 5 bases and J by 1 base, with 14 bases between the two germline ends. Germline CDR1 and CDR2: MNHEY and SMNVEV (reference sequence). The CDR3 length is 15 residues. Researchers ran the PCR with 60 Vbeta and 13 Jbeta primers. TCRdb's table, derived via immunoSEQ multiplex PCR, lists solely in-frame clones and lacks some. The repertoire consists of 150,000 or so clones, with 80% occurring once and the leading ten covering more than 10%. The TCR originated in a man aged 30-40 years in good health and CMV-seropositive. Sequencing used PBMCs. V and J are TRBV27 and TRBJ1-1; a possible D gene is TRBD1 (5 bases). The CDR3, as DNA: TGTGCCAGCAGTGGGCGGGGGACGAAGAACACTGAAGCTTTCTTT. Protein sequence: CASSGRGTKNTEAFF.